By sample share, the clone carrying this T cell receptor (beta chain) is medium-sized. The antigen is unknown. With a constant-region primer, TCR beta cDNA was made from around 520 ng of total RNA. For TCR beta, libraries were produced by three nested multiplex PCR rounds using slightly modified ARM-PCR. One entry per CDR3 protein results from TCRdb running MiXCR on the multiplex PCR reads. The table lists tens of thousands of distinct CDR3 sequences, approximately 73% of them singletons, with over 15% in the top ten. The data stem from a study of tumor-infiltrating lymphocytes in primary liver carcinoma. Unsorted bulk tissue, roughly 20-33 mg of it, served as the source for co-extraction of RNA and DNA. Tumor samples each held over 80% viable tumor cells. Overall study results and limits: Tumors had a top-250-clone fraction that was significantly higher than blood (p = 0.039). No more than about 8-24% of top clones could be seen in all five tumor regions.

This receptor was obtained from a man aged 35-49 years with primary liver carcinoma and hepatitis B virus infection. Material: liver tumor tissue from sampling region 2. Subset given: tumor region T2, inferior pole.

In DNA form, the CDR3 reads TGCAGCGGTGACAGGGGGCCGGGGACTGAAGCTTTCTTT. Its protein product is CSGDRGPGTEAFF. J is TRBJ1-1 and V is TRBV29-1, with 10 bases aligning to TRBD1. This CDR3 has 13 amino acids. V shed 7 bases and J 5 bases; nucleotides not matched to a gene: 7. Germline V lookup: CDR1 SQVTM, CDR2 ANQGSEA.